The 31 T cell receptor beta chains listed next were all sequenced from one sample in a study of T cells in Graves' hyperthyroidism and ophthalmopathy. What was amplified from RNA transcripts were TCR beta CDR3 regions. Carried out on the TCR CDR3, a first-round RT-PCR used the HTBI primer set. Each CDR3 protein is one row after TCRdb ran MiXCR on the multiplex PCR reads. This sample has around 340,000 distinct CDR3 sequences, with 15% to 20% found just once. Sequencing was done on a sample of blood. The receptors derive from a middle-aged woman with Graves' ophthalmopathy.

V and J are TRBV12-3 or TRBV12-4 and TRBJ2-2; no definite D call. V was cut by 0 bases and J by 2 bases, with 10 bases left in between. The CDR3 contains 16 residues. CDR3 protein: CASSLASGFNTGELFF. The CDR3 region has the DNA TGTGCCAGCAGTTTAGCCTCCGGTTTCAACACCGGGGAGCTGTTTTTT.

This clonotype has just a few counts. This sequence may be a read error, since a much larger clone differs from it by one base. The V and J genes are TRBV27 and TRBJ2-7; a possible D gene is TRBD1 (6 bases). The CDR3 spans 16 residues. Trimming shortened V by 10 bases and J by 6 bases, and 28 bases separated the two germline ends. Per germline, CDR1 MNHEY and CDR2 SMNVEV (reference sequence). The CDR3 spells CAISYQYRGGPLEQYF. For the CDR3, the DNA is TGTGCCATCAGCTATCAGTATCGAGGGGGTCCCCTCGAGCAGTACTTC.

The CDR3 DNA reads TGTGCCAGCAGCTTTGTTTCGACTCGGAACACTGAAGCTTTCTTT. It translates to CASSFVSTRNTEAFF. The gene calls are TRBV7-2 and TRBJ1-1; D is unresolved. The length of the CDR3 is 15 residues. Germline-derived CDR1 and CDR2 are SGHTA and FQGNSA. Trimming took 3 bases from V and 1 from J, leaving 12 bases between them.

This clonotype was picked up many times. This chain links TRBV18 with TRBJ2-5, with D possibly being TRBD1 (5 bases). V was clipped by 4 bases and J by 6 bases, with 9 bases between them. The CDR3 is 12 amino acids. The germline V gene encodes CDR1 KGHSH and CDR2 LQKENI. The CDR3 DNA reads TGTGCCAGCTCACAGGACATAAAGACCCAGTACTTC. It encodes CASSQDIKTQYF.

Ten or more counts support this clonotype. The rearrangement links TRBV10-3 to TRBJ2-7; the match to TRBD1 covers 9 bases. This CDR3 region has 13 residues. Looked up from germline, CDR1 is ENHRY and CDR2 is SYGVKD. V lost 6 bases, J lost 6 bases, and 6 bases stayed unmatched. This chain's CDR3 is CAISRDREPEQYF. The CDR3 nucleotides read TGTGCCATCAGCCGGGACAGGGAACCCGAGCAGTACTTC.

This clonotype was recorded at least ten times. The chain joins TRBV2 to TRBJ2-7; D is ambiguous. The CDR3 is made up of 14 amino acids. Germline V gene lookup returns CDR1 SNHLY and CDR2 FYNNEI. V was pared by 3 bases and J by 5 bases, with 14 bases between. CDR3 sequence: CASSDGLTTHEQYF. The CDR3 DNA is TGTGCCAGCAGTGATGGTCTAACCACCCACGAGCAGTACTTC. The variable domain in full, with the rest retrieved from reference TRBV2 and TRBJ2-7, is EPEVTQTPSHQVTQMGQEVILRCVPISNHLYFYWYRQILGQKVEFLVSFYNNEISEKSEIFDDQFSVERPDGSNFTLKIRSTKLEDSAMYFCASSDGLTTHEQYFGPGTRLTVT.

This clonotype was observed at least ten times. This chain connects TRBV20-1 to TRBJ1-5; D is undetermined. Germline V CDR1 and CDR2: DFQATT, SNEGSKA (reference sequence). The V end lost 6 bases, the J end lost 1 base, and 13 bases lay between the germline ends. The CDR3 has 14 amino acids. CDR3 in amino acids: CSAIRPGSNQPQHF. CDR3 nucleotides: TGCAGTGCCATTCGGCCGGGAAGCAATCAGCCCCAGCATTTT.

This clonotype has a count of ten or more. V usage is TRBV27 and J usage is TRBJ2-7, with D maybe TRBD2 (7 bases). Germline V gives CDR1 MNHEY, CDR2 SMNVEV (reference sequence). V shed 4 bases and J shed 0 bases, with 19 bases lying between them. This CDR3 has 17 amino acids. DNA of the CDR3: TGTGCCAGCAGTTCGTTCGGCGGTGGGGGGGCCTCCTACGAGCAGTACTTC. This encodes CASSSFGGGGASYEQYF.

This clonotype came up a few times. This chain links TRBV4-1 with TRBJ1-3; 7 bases line up with TRBD1. With 1 base clipped from V and 4 bases from J, the junction kept 10 bases outside the gene matches. This CDR3 has 17 residues. Germline values: CDR1 MGHRA, CDR2 YSYEKL. The CDR3 region has the DNA TGCGCCAGCAGCCAAGGCGATAGGGGGCCGGGGGGAAACACCATATATTTT. Its protein is CASSQGDRGPGGNTIYF.

V gene TRBV6-1 combines with J gene TRBJ1-2; the D gene is possibly TRBD1 (6 bases). Germline CDR1 MNHNS, CDR2 SASEGT. The CDR3 consists of 13 residues. V gave up 0 bases and J gave up 5 bases, with 7 bases separating them. The CDR3 bases are TGTGCCAGCAGTGAAGCAGGGGGGTATGGCTACACCTTC. Encoded protein: CASSEAGGYGYTF.

With respect to this clonotype: At one end, the junction sequence differs from germline, possibly due to a read error. V gene TRBV27 combines with J gene TRBJ1-1, with D uncertain. Germline lookup yields CDR1 MNHEY and CDR2 SMNVEV (reference sequence). The CDR3 consists of 15 residues. The CDR3 is CVSSLSPGMGTEAFF. CDR3 sequence (DNA): TGTGTCAGCAGTTTATCCCCAGGCATGGGCACTGAAGCTTTCTTT.

This clonotype has a count of ten or more. The V and J genes are TRBV30 and TRBJ1-5, with D hard to call. The CDR3 runs 13 residues. With 7 bases removed from V and 4 bases from J, the gap between germline ends came to 14 bases. Germline V gives CDR1 GTSNPN, CDR2 SVGIG (reference sequence). The CDR3 DNA is TGTGCCTACGACCCGGCGGGGAATCAGCCCCAGCATTTT. Its protein product is CAYDPAGNQPQHF.

This clonotype was seen ten or more times. This chain links TRBV28 with TRBJ1-5; D remains ambiguous. V lost 6 bases to trimming and J lost 2 bases, with 14 bases between them. This CDR3 spans 15 amino acids. Germline V CDR1 and CDR2: MDHEN, SYDVKM. CDR3 sequence reads: CASRRQSAGNQPQHF. CDR3 coding DNA: TGTGCCAGCAGAAGACAATCGGCGGGCAATCAGCCCCAGCATTTT.

In its sample, this clonotype was seen a few times. The V and J genes are TRBV30 and TRBJ1-2; 10 bases fit TRBD1. The CDR3 runs to 13 residues. From germline, CDR1 is GTSNPN and CDR2 SVGIG (reference sequence). The trim removed 1 base at V and 8 bases at J, leaving 4 bases unmatched. CDR3 nucleotide sequence: TGTGCCTGGAGTGCGGGACAGGGGAACGGCTACACCTTC. Its translation: CAWSAGQGNGYTF.

This clonotype was found many times. This rearrangement joins TRBV5-1 to TRBJ1-5; D remains unclear. Germline V gene sequence: CDR1 SGHRS, CDR2 YFSETQ. The V and J ends lost 1 base and 9 bases respectively, with 11 bases between them. The CDR3 extends over 13 amino acids. The CDR3: CASSLSGKGPQHF. CDR3 nucleotide sequence: TGCGCCAGCAGCTTGTCGGGGAAGGGGCCCCAGCATTTT.

This clonotype was recorded at least ten times. The rearrangement links TRBV20-1 to TRBJ1-3; 7 bases are a match to TRBD1. Germline CDR1 DFQATT, CDR2 SNEGSKA (reference sequence). Trimming took 2 bases from V and 2 from J; bases not matched to a gene: 6. The CDR3 extends over 15 amino acids. The CDR3: CSARPGTAPGNTIYF. CDR3 in DNA: TGCAGTGCTAGACCGGGGACAGCCCCTGGAAACACCATATATTTT.

This clonotype was seen many times. The gene calls are TRBV6-4 and TRBJ1-5; D is undetermined. Germline CDR1 MRHNA, CDR2 SNTAGT. The CDR3 contains 17 residues. The V and J ends lost 5 bases and 5 bases respectively, with 22 bases between them. This CDR3 reads CASSRHPRTGGDQPQHF. The CDR3 nucleotides are TGTGCCAGCAGTCGACATCCGAGGACCGGTGGGGATCAGCCCCAGCATTTT.

This clonotype was seen repeatedly, ten times or more. The J gene is TRBJ1-6, the V gene TRBV2; TRBD1 agrees at 7 bases. The ends lost 8 bases at V and 7 bases at J; junction bases unmatched: 8. In germline, CDR1 is SNHLY, CDR2 FYNNEI. This CDR3 spans 14 amino acids. The CDR3 bases are TGTGCCAGCGGGGCGGGACAGATGAATTCACCCCTCCACTTT. This sequence encodes CASGAGQMNSPLHF.

This clonotype appeared many times. The chain links TRBV18 to TRBJ2-7; 10 positions agree with TRBD2. CDR1 is KGHSH and CDR2 is LQKENI in the germline V gene. This CDR3 is built from 17 residues. The trim removed 9 bases at V and 6 bases at J, leaving 20 bases unmatched. The CDR3 protein is CASEDRSGRALLREQYF. CDR3 nucleotide sequence: TGTGCCAGTGAGGATAGGAGCGGGAGGGCCCTTCTACGCGAGCAGTACTTC. The full variable domain, its missing parts supplied by reference TRBV18 and TRBJ2-7, is NAGVMQNPRHLVRRRGQEARLRCSPMKGHSHVYWYRQLPEEGLKFMVYLQKENIIDESGMPKERFSAEFPKEGPSILRIQQVVRGDSAAYFCASEDRSGRALLREQYFGPGTRLTVT.

This clonotype was detected many times. The chain combines TRBV6-2 or TRBV6-3 with TRBJ2-7; 7 bases fit TRBD2. This CDR3 has 16 amino acids. Germline V CDR1 and CDR2: MNHEY, SVGEGT. J gave up 0 bases and V 0 bases, and 5 bases lay outside the gene matches. The CDR3 region is CASSYSRGRASYEQYF. CDR3 in DNA: TGTGCCAGCAGTTACTCGCGAGGGAGGGCCTCCTACGAGCAGTACTTC.

The sample holds a few counts of this clonotype. The chain employs TRBV10-2 and TRBJ2-7, with 11 bases matching TRBD1. CDR3 length: 14 amino acids. Losses at the gene ends were 5 bases for V and 7 bases for J; bases not matched to a gene: 7. Germline CDR1 reads WSHSY; CDR2 reads SAAADI. CDR3 in DNA: TGCGCCAGCAGTCGAAGGGGACAGGGGGGTGAGCAGTACTTC. This codes for CASSRRGQGGEQYF.

This clonotype was counted many times. The J gene is TRBJ1-1, the V gene TRBV6-2 or TRBV6-3, with 7 bases matching TRBD1. This CDR3 contains 15 residues. The junction had 7 bases not matched to a gene; V was cut back by 6 bases and J by 0 bases. The germline CDR1 and CDR2 sequences are MNHEY and SVGEGT. The CDR3 reads CASSRDSRVNTEAFF. The DNA of the CDR3 is TGTGCCAGCAGCCGGGACAGTCGGGTGAACACTGAAGCTTTCTTT.

This clonotype has at least ten counts. The chain joins TRBV7-8 to TRBJ2-2, with no clear D. The CDR3 length is 16 residues. V lost 6 bases and J 3 bases, leaving 17 bases between the germline ends. The germline gives CDR1 SGHVS, CDR2 FQNEAQ. The CDR3: CASRKGRTPDTGELFF. DNA for the CDR3: TGTGCCAGCAGGAAGGGAAGGACGCCGGACACCGGGGAGCTGTTTTTT.

The sample holds many counts of this clonotype. The chain employs TRBV4-3 and TRBJ1-6; possible D gene TRBD1, 6 bases. The CDR3 has 16 residues. Germline-derived CDR1 and CDR2 are LGHNA and YSLEER. V lost 0 bases and J lost 7, with 13 bases in between. The CDR3 nucleotides are TGCGCCAGCAGCCAAGATCAGGGGTCATACAATTCACCCCTCCACTTT. Translating it yields CASSQDQGSYNSPLHF.

This clonotype was detected ten times or more. One end of the junction fails to match germline, which may point to a read error. This chain links TRBV5-1 with TRBJ2-2, with D perhaps matching TRBD1 (5 bases). The CDR3 runs to 13 residues. Germline assignment: CDR1 SGHRS and CDR2 YFSETQ. The CDR3, as DNA: TGTGCCAGCAGTTTAGCAGGGACCGGGGAGCTGTTTTTT. Protein: CASSLAGTGELFF.

A note on this clonotype: It may be a read error: a sequence one base away is much more abundant. The rearrangement links TRBV30 to TRBJ1-5; unclear D gene. The CDR3 is 12 amino acids. CDR1 is GTSNPN and CDR2 is SVGIG in the germline V gene (reference sequence). V lost 3 bases to trimming and J lost 0 bases, with 3 bases between them. DNA for the CDR3: TGTGCCTGGAGATATAGCAATCAGCCCCAGCATTTT. Amino acids: CAWRYSNQPQHF.

Turning to this clonotype: Possible read error: a much larger clone is one base away. The genes are TRBV6-1 and TRBJ2-6; TRBD1 aligns across 9 bases. Germline V lookup: CDR1 MNHNS, CDR2 SASEGT. The CDR3 is 15 amino acids. J gave up 4 bases and V 5 bases, and 3 bases lay outside the gene matches. The CDR3 protein is CASSRTGVGANVLTF. The CDR3 DNA follows: TGTGCCAGCAGTCGGACAGGGGTCGGGGCCAACGTCCTGACTTTC.

There are many counts of this clonotype. V usage is TRBV5-1 and J usage is TRBJ2-7; D not resolved. CDR3 length equals 11 residues. Trimming took off 4 bases at V and 6 bases at J, with 8 bases between the two ends. CDR1 SGHRS and CDR2 YFSETQ come from the germline V gene. The DNA for the CDR3 is TGCGCCAGCAGCGACCTCGCCGAGCAGTACTTC. It translates to CASSDLAEQYF.

This clonotype has ten or more counts. The genes are TRBV29-1 and TRBJ2-7; 13 nucleotides align to TRBD2. CDR3 length equals 15 residues. Germline V gene lookup returns CDR1 SQVTM and CDR2 ANQGSEA. The J segment lost 5 bases and the V segment lost 1 base, leaving 5 bases of the junction unmatched. The CDR3 sequence: CSVEATSGRMNEQYF. The CDR3 nucleotides are TGCAGCGTTGAAGCGACTAGCGGGAGGATGAACGAGCAGTACTTC.

The chain couples TRBV12-3 or TRBV12-4 to TRBJ2-7; 9 nucleotides agree with TRBD2. CDR3 length equals 13 residues. After removal of 7 bases from V and 5 bases from J, the junction contained 6 bases not matched to a gene. The CDR3 DNA follows: TGTGCCAGCAATCGGGCGGGAGGGGACGAGCAGTACTTC. Translated: CASNRAGGDEQYF.

In its sample, this clonotype was seen many times. The J gene is TRBJ1-2, the V gene TRBV12-3 or TRBV12-4, with D perhaps matching TRBD1 (6 bases). This CDR3 spans 12 amino acids. Trimming removed 6 bases at V and 7 bases at J, with 12 bases between. The DNA of the CDR3 is TGTGCCAGCAGCTTCGGGGGGCTTGGCTACACCTTC. Encoded protein: CASSFGGLGYTF.